The 10 T cell receptor beta chains given below trace back to one sample, sequenced in a study of graft-versus-host responses after intestinal transplantation. The antigens of these receptors remain unknown. Assay used: immunoSEQ multiplex PCR; TCRdb lists only in-frame clones, some missing. Of more than 85,000 clones in the sample, 93% were seen once. Sample: unstimulated CD8+ T cells sorted from spleen or lymph node cells, taken before intestinal transplant. The origin of the receptors is a human donor who received an intestinal transplant.

V gene TRBV14 combines with J gene TRBJ2-1, with 15 nucleotides matching TRBD2. V was clipped by 0 bases and J by 8 bases; unmatched bases: 5. This CDR3 contains 17 residues. Germline CDR1 is SGHDN and CDR2 is FVKESK. CDR3 region: CASSQDAGTSGRYEQFF. CDR3 nucleotides: TGTGCCAGCAGCCAAGATGCCGGGACTAGCGGGAGGTATGAGCAGTTCTTC.

J is TRBJ1-2 and V is TRBV11-3, with TRBD1 matching 9 bases. The CDR3 has 13 amino acids. V was clipped by 4 bases and J by 8 bases; unmatched bases: 5. Germline CDR1 reads SGHNT; CDR2 reads YENEEA. CDR3 sequence: CASSYTGGWGYTF. CDR3 coding DNA: TGTGCCAGCAGCTATACAGGGGGCTGGGGCTACACCTTC.

This sequence joins TRBV11-2 and TRBJ1-1; no clear D. CDR1 is SGHAT, CDR2 FQNNGV, per germline. This CDR3 region has 14 residues. Trimming took 3 bases from V and 4 from J, leaving 12 bases between them. DNA of the CDR3: TGTGCCAGCAGCTTGGGGTGGGGAGTCACTGAAGCTTTCTTT. Protein product: CASSLGWGVTEAFF.

The CDR3: CASSQLLGKGTKNIQYF. The CDR3 coding sequence is TGTGCCAGCAGTCAACTCCTGGGGAAGGGGACCAAAAACATTCAGTACTTC. The gene calls are TRBV27 and TRBJ2-4, with D possibly matching TRBD1 (5 bases). Germline lookup yields CDR1 MNHEY and CDR2 SMNVEV (reference sequence). The CDR3 spans 17 residues. Trimming pared 5 bases from V and 2 bases from J, leaving 19 bases between.

The rearrangement links TRBV6-8 to TRBJ2-6; 11 bases fit TRBD2. J gave up 1 base and V 6 bases, and 8 bases lay outside the gene matches. From germline, CDR1 is MNHGY and CDR2 SAAAGT. The CDR3 contains 18 residues. CDR3: CASSYRLAGKSGANVLTF. As DNA, the CDR3 is TGTGCCAGCAGCTACCGACTAGCGGGGAAGTCTGGGGCCAACGTCCTGACTTTC.

The J gene is TRBJ2-1, the V gene TRBV18; 8 nucleotides line up with TRBD2. J gave up 3 bases and V 6 bases, and 7 bases lay outside the gene matches. The CDR3 extends over 15 amino acids. Germline V CDR1 and CDR2: KGHSH, LQKENI. The CDR3 coding sequence is TGTGCCAGCTCGCCCAGCGGGAGCGGCTACAATGAGCAGTTCTTC. It codes for CASSPSGSGYNEQFF.

V and J are TRBV27 and TRBJ2-1; D is possibly TRBD1 (5 bases). This CDR3 has 13 amino acids. Trimming took 8 bases from V and 3 from J, leaving 11 bases between them. From germline, CDR1 is MNHEY and CDR2 SMNVEV (reference sequence). This chain's CDR3 is CASAPQGYNEQFF. The CDR3 bases are TGTGCCAGCGCTCCGCAGGGCTACAATGAGCAGTTCTTC.

This rearrangement joins TRBV5-4 to TRBJ2-7, with D possibly TRBD2 on 5 matching bases. Germline V gene lookup returns CDR1 SGHNT and CDR2 YYREEE (reference sequence). This CDR3 has 13 amino acids. V gave up 10 bases and J gave up 6 bases, with 20 bases separating them. The CDR3 DNA is TGTGCCTCCCGGGTCGAGGGAGTCGGCGAGCAGTACTTC. Amino acids: CASRVEGVGEQYF. Together with reference TRBV5-4 and TRBJ2-7, the CDR3 gives the full variable domain: ETGVTQSPTHLIKTRGQQVTLRCSSQSGHNTVSWYQQALGQGPQFIFQYYREEENGRGNFPPRFSGLQFPNYSSELNVNALELDDSALYLCASRVEGVGEQYFGPGTRLTVT.

The chain recombines TRBV30 with TRBJ2-2; D might be TRBD2 (5 bases). Germline V CDR1 and CDR2: GTSNPN, SVGIG (reference sequence). The CDR3 is 13 amino acids. CDR3: CVGGRGNTGELFF. The CDR3 region has the DNA TGTGTCGGAGGACGGGGGAACACCGGGGAGCTGTTTTTT. Looking up the rest from reference TRBV30 and TRBJ2-2 gives the full variable domain: SQTIHQWPATLVQPVGSPLSLECTVEGTSNPNLYWYRQAAGRGLQLLFYSVGIGQISSEVPQNLSASRPQDRQFILSSKKLLLSDSGFYLCVGGRGNTGELFFGEGSRLTVL.

CDR3 in amino acids: CASTHVRLSNTGELFF. The CDR3 region has the DNA TGCGCCAGCACCCACGTGCGGCTATCGAACACCGGGGAGCTGTTTTTT. V usage is TRBV5-1 and J usage is TRBJ2-2; D is unresolved. Trimming took 6 bases from V and 0 from J, leaving 15 bases between them. This CDR3 is 16 amino acids long. Germline V lookup: CDR1 SGHRS, CDR2 YFSETQ. Using reference TRBV5-1 and TRBJ2-2 for the parts outside the CDR3, the full variable domain is KAGVTQTPRYLIKTRGQQVTLSCSPISGHRSVSWYQQTPGQGLQFLFEYFSETQRNKGNFPGRFSGRQFSNSRSEMNVSTLELGDSALYLCASTHVRLSNTGELFFGEGSRLTVL.